This record looks at one TCR beta chain sequence and its context. Per the authors' pipeline: Counts of nucleated cells, estimated from reference gene primer amplification, were obtained. The repertoire was sequenced with immunoSEQ multiplex PCR; TCRdb's copy has only in-frame clones and lacks some. From that table come the V and J calls and clone size; the DNA was used to work out D and trimming. This sample yields under 130,000 clones, of which 69% are seen a single time; 5% to 6.5% belongs to the top ten. Germline V gives CDR1 SNHLY, CDR2 FYNNEI. There are 13 residues in the CDR3. V lost 2 bases and J lost 3, with 7 bases in between. The entry originates in a study of blood T cell repertoires in COVID-19. Study as a whole: Samples taken during acute and convalescent COVID-19 were collected in the United States, Italy and Spain. Sources were T cells, B-cell-depleted T cells, or PBMCs; the material itself was cDNA or gDNA.

Sequenced material: peripheral blood. The V call is TRBV2, the J call TRBJ1-1, with a tentative D call TRBD1 (6 bases). The receptor's source is an elderly man with acute or convalescent COVID-19. The CDR3 loop is CASSETGYTEAFF. DNA for the CDR3: TGTGCCAGCAGTGAAACAGGGTACACTGAAGCTTTCTTT.